This TCR beta chain stems from a study of T cells in Graves' hyperthyroidism and ophthalmopathy. Study-wide points: Blood also held most thyroid clonotypes expanded beyond 0.001.

Calling Graves' hyperthyroidism stable meant ophthalmopathy did not progress within 18 months. Exclusion of patients followed from uncontrolled infection, other autoimmune disease, pregnancy or lactation. Clinicians diagnosed patients from clinical symptoms, serum thyroxine and TRAb, thyroid ultrasound and orbital computed tomography. Germline CDR1 and CDR2: MNHNY and SVGAGI (reference sequence). Trimming took 5 bases from V and 10 from J; bases not matched to a gene: 6. The CDR3 is made up of 14 amino acids. There were TCR beta CDR3 regions amplified from RNA transcripts. With the HTBI primer set, the TCR CDR3 went through a first round of RT-PCR. MiXCR, applied by TCRdb to the multiplex PCR reads, yields one record per CDR3 protein. The sample includes hundreds of thousands of distinct CDR3 sequences, around 42% of them seen just once. This clonotype was counted at least ten times. Its cognate antigen is unknown.

J is TRBJ1-6 and V is TRBV6-6; TRBD1 agrees at 9 bases. This clonotype was obtained from a woman in her late teens or twenties with Graves' hyperthyroidism. The sequencing input was peripheral blood or thyroid tissue (not recorded which). CDR3 bases: TGTGCCAGCAGTCTCAGGACAGGGGTCTCACCCCTCCACTTT. Its protein is CASSLRTGVSPLHF.